Each of the 15 T cell receptor beta chains below was sequenced from the same sample in a study of T cells in Graves' hyperthyroidism and ophthalmopathy (dated by TCRdb to about 2019). The library was prepared using multiplex PCR. For sequencing, an Illumina HiSeq 2000 was employed. The TCR beta CDR3 regions were amplified from the RNA transcripts. The TCR CDR3 was subjected to a first round of RT-PCR using the HTBI primer set and the Qiagen OneStep RT-PCR kit. TCRdb ran its own pipeline on the public reads, namely fastp trimming at Q25 and MiXCR clone calling, and kept in-frame beta chains. Merged by CDR3 protein, the rows form single entries marked with the most common genes and DNA. Across this sample there are 200,000 to 250,000 distinct CDR3 sequences, with under 20% seen only once. The leading ten clones occupy approximately 50% of the sample. Sequencing was carried out using blood. All receptors derive from a man aged 45-65 years with Graves' hyperthyroidism.

The CDR3 DNA is TGCGCCAGCAGCCAAGATCCCTACGGCCACGAGCAGTACTTC. The encoded protein is CASSQDPYGHEQYF. V and J are TRBV4-1 and TRBJ2-7; D gene ambiguous. V dropped 0 bases and J dropped 5 bases, with 11 bases sitting between them. The germline V gene has CDR1 MGHRA and CDR2 YSYEKL. The CDR3 extends over 14 amino acids.

This clonotype was detected a few times. The rearrangement links TRBV19 to TRBJ1-5; D is unclear. The CDR3 covers 15 residues. The V end was cut by 3 bases, the J end by 1 base, with 10 bases between. CDR1 LNHDA and CDR2 SQIVND come from the germline V gene (reference sequence). The CDR3 DNA sequence: TGTGCCAGTAGTATGTCAGTAACGAGCAATCAGCCCCAGCATTTT. Amino acids: CASSMSVTSNQPQHF.

This clonotype turned up a few times. The V gene is TRBV18, the J gene TRBJ1-6; 9 nucleotides line up with TRBD1. The length of the CDR3 is 15 residues. Germline CDR1 KGHSH, CDR2 LQKENI. After removal of 1 base from V and 7 bases from J, the junction contained 2 bases not matched to a gene. CDR3 DNA sequence: TGTGCCAGCTCACCACTCGGACAGGGGAATTCACCCCTCCACTTT. Translated, it gives CASSPLGQGNSPLHF.

This clonotype was counted ten times or more. V and J are TRBV2 and TRBJ1-1; D is perhaps TRBD1 (6 bases). The CDR3 length is 14 residues. V was clipped by 2 bases and J by 4 bases, with 11 bases between them. CDR1 and CDR2 (germline): SNHLY, FYNNEI. The chain's CDR3 is CASSESGQRTEAFF. The CDR3 DNA is TGTGCCAGCAGTGAAAGTGGACAGCGCACTGAAGCTTTCTTT.

The table lists this clonotype with many counts. The gene calls are TRBV7-8 and TRBJ2-7, with 10 bases identical to TRBD2. In germline, CDR1 is SGHVS, CDR2 FQNEAQ. The CDR3 sequence is 14 residues long. Trimming cost V 5 bases and J 2 bases; bases outside gene matches: 3. DNA of the CDR3: TGTGCCAGCAGCGAGCGGGAGGGCCCCTACGAGCAGTACTTC. It yields the protein CASSEREGPYEQYF.

At least ten counts were recorded for this clonotype. The chain uses TRBV12-3 or TRBV12-4 and TRBJ2-7; 8 nucleotides match TRBD1. The V gene end was trimmed by 7 bases and the J gene end by 6 bases; junction bases not matched to a gene: 8. CDR3 length: 13 amino acids. CDR3 DNA: TGTGCCAGCACCATCGGACAGGGTGGCGAGCAGTACTTC. Its protein is CASTIGQGGEQYF.

The J gene is TRBJ1-4, the V gene TRBV10-3, with 8 bases fitting TRBD1. V trimming: 7 bases; J trimming: 6 bases; junction bases outside the gene matches: 7. CDR1 and CDR2 (germline): ENHRY, SYGVKD. This CDR3 is 14 amino acids long. CDR3 protein: CAIKGTGLHEKLFF. CDR3 nucleotides: TGTGCCATCAAAGGGACAGGACTCCATGAAAAACTGTTTTTT.

This chain connects TRBV27 to TRBJ2-2, with D hard to call. CDR1 and CDR2 (germline): MNHEY, SMNVEV (reference sequence). V lost 3 bases to trimming and J lost 4 bases, with 9 bases between them. The CDR3 consists of 14 residues. CDR3 nucleotide sequence: TGTGCCAGCAGTTTTGCCGTAGGCACCGGGGAGCTGTTTTTT. Protein sequence: CASSFAVGTGELFF.

The rearrangement links TRBV6-7 to TRBJ2-5; D is perhaps TRBD1 (7 bases). TRBV6-7 is known as an ORF, though its function is uncertain. The V gene lost 1 base and the J gene lost 4 bases, with 13 bases spanning the gap. The length of the CDR3 is 15 residues. The DNA of the CDR3 is TGTGCCAGCAGTTACTGTGTCAGGGGGGTAGAGACCCAGTACTTC. Amino acids: CASSYCVRGVETQYF.

This clonotype came up many times. This rearrangement joins TRBV10-3 to TRBJ1-1; no reliable D call. The CDR3 has 11 residues. With 10 bases removed from V and 0 bases from J, the gap between germline ends came to 6 bases. CDR1 and CDR2 (germline): ENHRY, SYGVKD. CDR3 amino acids: CATQVNTEAFF. The CDR3, as DNA: TGTGCCACCCAGGTGAACACTGAAGCTTTCTTT.

The chain links TRBV2 to TRBJ2-7; 7 nucleotides align to TRBD2. Germline V CDR1 and CDR2: SNHLY, FYNNEI. The ends lost 3 bases at V and 11 bases at J; junction bases unmatched: 4. The CDR3 runs to 11 residues. The CDR3: CASSEGGSKYF. Written as DNA, the CDR3 is TGTGCCAGCAGTGAGGGGGGGAGCAAGTACTTC. Combining the CDR3 with reference TRBV2 and TRBJ2-7 gives the whole variable domain EPEVTQTPSHQVTQMGQEVILRCVPISNHLYFYWYRQILGQKVEFLVSFYNNEISEKSEIFDDQFSVERPDGSNFTLKIRSTKLEDSAMYFCASSEGGSKYFGPGTRLTVT.

This clonotype was seen repeatedly, ten times or more. The gene calls are TRBV10-3 and TRBJ2-7; D is uncertain. The CDR3 totals 9 residues. Per the germline V gene, CDR1 is ENHRY and CDR2 is SYGVKD. V lost 7 bases, J lost 4 bases, and 2 bases lay in between. The chain's CDR3 is CAIKYEQYF. The CDR3 region has the DNA TGTGCCATCAAATACGAGCAGTACTTC.

This clonotype was counted at least ten times. The chain employs TRBV28 and TRBJ2-5; no clear D gene. The CDR3 consists of 13 residues. V was trimmed by 5 bases and J by 5 bases, leaving 12 bases between them. Germline V gene lookup returns CDR1 MDHEN and CDR2 SYDVKM. The CDR3 region has the DNA TGTGCCAGCAGTACATGGGGTGGGGAGACCCAGTACTTC. Its translation: CASSTWGGETQYF.

V gene TRBV5-1 combines with J gene TRBJ2-3, with 8 bases that match TRBD1. CDR3 length: 15 amino acids. The junction had 7 bases not matched to a gene; V was cut back by 2 bases and J by 5 bases. Germline assignment: CDR1 SGHRS and CDR2 YFSETQ. The CDR3 here is CASSLVQGVVDTQYF. The CDR3 DNA sequence: TGCGCCAGCAGCTTAGTACAGGGGGTGGTAGATACGCAGTATTTT.

This clonotype was observed a handful of times. CDR3 in amino acids: CASKVEGLETQYF. The CDR3 DNA sequence: TGTGCCAGCAAAGTTGAGGGGTTGGAGACCCAGTACTTC. This rearrangement joins TRBV5-5 to TRBJ2-5, with D perhaps TRBD1 or TRBD2 (5 bases each). Germline CDR1 and CDR2: SGHKS and YYEKEE (reference sequence). V was clipped by 6 bases and J by 5 bases, with 14 bases between them. The CDR3 is 13 amino acids.